This entry lists 6 T cell receptor beta chains sequenced from one sample in a study of blood T cell repertoires in COVID-19. Here immunoSEQ multiplex PCR was the method, and the copy in TCRdb shows in-frame clones only, minus some. The table has approximately 300,000 clones, 80% to 90% seen once; the top ten hold about 4.3%. Sequencing was done on a sample of PBMCs or T cells enriched from blood (not recorded which). Every receptor here comes from a woman in her 30s who had recovered from COVID-19.

The genes are TRBV7-3 and TRBJ2-2; TRBD2 is a possible D gene (5 bases). The germline V gene encodes CDR1 SGHTA and CDR2 FQGTGA. CDR3 length equals 14 residues. V was trimmed by 5 bases and J by 6 bases, leaving 13 bases between them. This CDR3 is CASSHGLFSGELFF. The DNA of the CDR3 is TGTGCCAGCAGCCATGGACTTTTTTCCGGGGAGCTGTTTTTT.

The chain recombines TRBV19 with TRBJ2-1; 10 bases map to TRBD1. Germline V gene sequence: CDR1 LNHDA, CDR2 SQIVND (reference sequence). V was clipped by 6 bases and J by 3 bases; unmatched bases: 5. CDR3 length equals 15 residues. Written as DNA, the CDR3 is TGTGCCAGTAGCCCCGGGGACAGGGGCTACAATGAGCAGTTCTTC. Its protein is CASSPGDRGYNEQFF. Using reference TRBV19 and TRBJ2-1 for the parts outside the CDR3, the full variable domain is DGGITQSPKYLFRKEGQNVTLSCEQNLNHDAMYWYRQDPGQGLRLIYYSQIVNDFQKGDIAEGYSVSREKKESFPLTVTSAQKNPTAFYLCASSPGDRGYNEQFFGPGTRLTVL.

This chain uses TRBV28 with TRBJ1-1; 9 nucleotides line up with TRBD1. V was pared by 0 bases and J by 2 bases, with 7 bases of the junction left unmatched. Germline V gene data show CDR1 as MDHEN and CDR2 as SYDVKM. The CDR3 spans 17 residues. CDR3 coding DNA: TGTGCCAGCAGTTTATGGGCACAGGGGGCCGTTAACACTGAAGCTTTCTTT. Its protein product is CASSLWAQGAVNTEAFF.

J is TRBJ1-2 and V is TRBV28; no firm D call. Deletions cut 6 bases from V and 1 base from J, with 6 bases between. The CDR3 loop spans 12 amino acids. Germline assignment: CDR1 MDHEN and CDR2 SYDVKM. The DNA for the CDR3 is TGTGCCAGCAGACCGGGTAACTATGGCTACACCTTC. Translating it yields CASRPGNYGYTF.

V and J are TRBV6-5 and TRBJ1-4; tentative D call: TRBD1 (6 bases). Trimming stripped 6 bases from V and 3 bases from J, with 14 bases between. CDR1 and CDR2 (germline): MNHEY, SVGAGI. The CDR3 runs 15 residues. CDR3 residues: CASRIDQGPNEKLFF. Written as DNA, the CDR3 is TGTGCCAGCAGGATTGACCAGGGGCCTAATGAAAAACTGTTTTTT.

V gene TRBV6-5 combines with J gene TRBJ2-7; 8 nucleotides agree with TRBD2. The length of the CDR3 is 14 residues. In germline, CDR1 is MNHEY, CDR2 SVGAGI. Trimming took 6 bases from V and 7 from J; bases not matched to a gene: 11. The CDR3 DNA is TGTGCCAGCAGCCCCCTGGGGGGGACTAGTGAGCAGTACTTC. Translated, it gives CASSPLGGTSEQYF.